A selection of T cell receptor beta chains follows, all from one sample in a study of regulatory T cells in long-lasting Graves disease. One entry per CDR3 protein, called by TCRdb with MiXCR from the multiplex PCR reads. This table holds about 660,000 distinct CDR3 sequences, about 30% found once. The sample in question was peripheral blood mononuclear cells (PBMCs), obtained when the disease was refractory, from a patient treated with antithyroid drugs. The receptors were gathered from a female donor with Graves disease. CDR3s include the opening cysteine and the closing phenylalanine or tryptophan. The order of the fields is clone size, D gene, V gene, J gene, CDR3 DNA, CDR3 protein. The D gene is left open where the match is weak. A clone size is listed for some rows: how often the clone was seen (once, few, many), or a class if it is expanded.

>once|TRBD1|TRBV19|TRBJ2-3
TGTGCCAGTAGTCCTCTGGGACAGCCGGCGCAGTATTTT
CASSPLGQPAQYF
>NA|TRBD2|TRBV9|TRBJ2-2
TGTGTCAGCAGCGTTTCCACTAGCGGGAGAAACACCGGGGAGCTGTTTTTT
CVSSVSTSGRNTGELFF
>few|NA|TRBV10-3|TRBJ1-1
TGTGCCATCAGGACAGGCCAGAACACTGAAGCTTTCTTT
CAIRTGQNTEAFF
>NA|TRBD1|TRBV5-1|TRBJ1-6
TGCGCCAGCAGCGAAACCGGGACAGAGAATTCACCCCTCCACTTT
CASSETGTENSPLHF
>NA|NA|TRBV5-1|TRBJ2-5
TGCGCCAGCAGCGGGGGTGGGGACCAAGAGACCCAGTACTTC
CASSGGGDQETQYF
>NA|NA|TRBV20-1|TRBJ2-2
TGCAGTGCTAGAGCGGGGGCTTCGAACACCGGGGAGCTGTTTTTT
CSARAGASNTGELFF
>many|NA|TRBV12-3/TRBV12-4|TRBJ2-2
TGTGCCAGCAGTTTCGGTGGGGAGCTGTTTTTT
CASSFGGELFF
>NA|TRBD1|TRBV6-1|TRBJ1-2
TGTGCCAGCAGTGAGACAGGGGGACTAGACGGCTACACCTTC
CASSETGGLDGYTF
>few|NA|TRBV28|TRBJ1-6
TGTGCCAGCAGTTATAGGGGCTCCAAAGGTACCCTCCACTTT
CASSYRGSKGTLHF
>NA|NA|TRBV6-6|TRBJ1-2
TGTGCCAGCAGTTACTCGGTGGCCCCAGAGGATGGCTACACCTTC
CASSYSVAPEDGYTF
>NA|NA|TRBV5-1|TRBJ2-7
TGCGCCAGCAGCTGGTCCGCCGGGACGGTCTCCTACGAGCAGTACTTC
CASSWSAGTVSYEQYF
>many|NA|TRBV11-2|TRBJ1-2
TGTGCCAGCAGCTTAATCGTTCGCCGACGGATTGATGGCTACACCTTC
CASSLIVRRRIDGYTF
>NA|NA|TRBV6-5|TRBJ2-7
TGTGCCAGCAGTTACAGGCGGTTCTACGAGCAGTACTTC
CASSYRRFYEQYF